This T cell receptor beta chain was recovered during a study of Ad26.COV2.S vaccination and SARS-CoV-2 variants. Background on the study: In the study, Ad26.COV2.S was injected intramuscularly once, or twice 56 days apart.

Clones were sequenced by immunoSEQ multiplex PCR, and TCRdb holds only the in-frame ones, with some missing. The sample contains 360,000 or so clones, about 89% of which appear only once. The treatment was: 19 received Ad26.COV2.S at low or high dose, single or two shots; 5 received placebo; per-sample allocation not given. All samples were drawn on day 63, counting from the first vaccine or placebo injection. Whoever gave the sample was an adult aged 18-55 years in Boston. Expressing Wuhan-strain SARS-CoV-2 spike, an Ad26 vector served as the vaccine. The study, taken as a whole, reports: Substantial response breadth was reportedly seen for spike-specific CD8+ and CD4+ T cells after vaccination.

Of note for this clone: Its antigen is unknown.

This TCR derives from a person aged 18-65 years who received the Ad26.COV2.S COVID-19 vaccine or a placebo. Here the sequenced sample was peripheral blood, taken in a trial of Ad26.COV2.S vaccine versus placebo.

The CDR3 is CASSISGTGTGELFF. As DNA, the CDR3 is TGTGCCAGTAGCATTAGCGGGACGGGGACCGGGGAGCTGTTTTTT. The V and J genes are TRBV19 and TRBJ2-2; 8 bases line up with TRBD2. The CDR3 totals 15 residues. In germline, CDR1 is LNHDA, CDR2 SQIVND (reference sequence). The junction had 8 bases not matched to a gene; V was cut back by 6 bases and J by 5 bases. The whole variable domain, filled in from reference TRBV19 and TRBJ2-2, reads DGGITQSPKYLFRKEGQNVTLSCEQNLNHDAMYWYRQDPGQGLRLIYYSQIVNDFQKGDIAEGYSVSREKKESFPLTVTSAQKNPTAFYLCASSISGTGTGELFFGEGSRLTVL.